These 29 T cell receptor beta chains share one sample of origin, sequenced in a study of blood T cells in healthy people across ages. Using a J-beta primer mix together with a sample-barcoded 5' primer, a second PCR was run for about 6 to 11 cycles. TCRdb reprocessed the 5' RACE reads with MiXCR, giving one entry per CDR3 protein. The sample contains about 510,000 distinct CDR3 sequences, about 29% of which appear only once. This sample was shared with a second study, whose subject was T cells of mothers and their children.

What was sequenced was blood. These receptors originate from a boy aged 2 to 10 in good health.

This clonotype came up a few times. V is TRBV24-1 and J is TRBJ2-1; TRBD2 matches 8 bases. Germline lookup yields CDR1 KGHDR and CDR2 SFDVKD. V lost 4 bases to trimming and J lost 8 bases; unmatched junction nucleotides: 9. The CDR3 is 15 residues long. The chain's CDR3 is CATSESSGRSDEQFF. The CDR3 nucleotides are TGTGCCACCAGTGAATCTAGCGGGCGCTCCGATGAGCAGTTCTTC.

This clonotype was seen only a few times. The rearrangement links TRBV6-5 to TRBJ2-7; D is unresolved. CDR1 and CDR2 from the germline V gene are MNHEY and SVGAGI. The CDR3 extends over 13 amino acids. Deletions cut 4 bases from V and 2 bases from J, with 9 bases between. The DNA of the CDR3 is TGTGCCAGCAGTTTCACCCCGACCTACGAGCAGTACTTC. Its protein product is CASSFTPTYEQYF.

The CDR3: CASSVEGQRETQYF. CDR3 bases: TGTGCCAGCAGCGTAGAAGGGCAGAGGGAGACCCAGTACTTC. J is TRBJ2-1 and V is TRBV9, with unresolved D. The DNA end favors TRBJ2-5, so the J call may be wrong. The V gene's germline CDR1 is SGDLS and CDR2 YYNGEE. CDR3 size: 14 residues.

A word on this clonotype: At one end, the junction sequence differs from germline, possibly due to a read error. This sequence joins TRBV10-3 and TRBJ1-4; TRBD1 is a possible D gene (6 bases). CDR1 is ENHRY and CDR2 is SYGVKD in the germline V gene. The length of the CDR3 is 15 residues. Here the CDR3 DNA reads TGTACCATCAGTGCATTCCAGGGGATGGAAGAAAAACCGTTTTTT. Protein: CTISAFQGMEEKPFF.

This clonotype was recorded a few times. Because the CDR3 is missing its conserved closing phenylalanine or tryptophan, this is likely a read error. The rearrangement joins TRBV7-9 to TRBJ1-4; TRBD1 might be the D (5 bases). The CDR3 sequence is 18 residues long. Germline-derived CDR1 and CDR2 are SEHNR and FQNEAQ (reference sequence). Trimming removed 4 bases from V and 0 bases from J, with 18 bases in between. Written as DNA, the CDR3 is TGTGCCAGCAGCTCTCCCGGCCGACAGACTGCAACTAATGAAAAACTGTTTTCT. The encoded protein is CASSSPGRQTATNEKLFS.

This clonotype was seen a single time. The chain uses TRBV18 and TRBJ2-5, with 8 bases fitting TRBD1. Germline V CDR1 and CDR2: KGHSH, LQKENI. With 3 bases clipped from V and 5 bases from J, the junction kept 5 bases outside the gene matches. This CDR3 is built from 14 residues. CDR3 sequence reads: CASSPTGALETQYF. CDR3 in DNA: TGTGCCAGCTCACCGACAGGGGCCCTGGAGACCCAGTACTTC.

The gene calls are TRBV6-1 and TRBJ2-3, with a possible D match to TRBD1 (6 bases). V was clipped by 4 bases and J by 5 bases, with 13 bases between them. The CDR3 covers 14 residues. Germline CDR1 and CDR2: MNHNS and SASEGT. CDR3 in DNA: TGTGCCAGCAGTGGTGGGGGCCCGGGAGATACGCAGTATTTT. As protein: CASSGGGPGDTQYF.

This clonotype has a handful of counts. V is TRBV12-3 or TRBV12-4 and J is TRBJ2-5; 9 bases align to TRBD2. The end of the DNA is better explained by TRBJ2-1, so the J call may be wrong. The CDR3 has 15 residues. The CDR3 nucleotides are TGTGCCAGCAGATCCTCAGCGGGAGGCGCGAATGAGCAGTTCTTC. It yields the protein CASRSSAGGANEQFF.

The V gene is TRBV4-3, the J gene TRBJ1-4; TRBD1 agrees at 11 bases. The J segment lost 6 bases and the V segment lost 3 bases, leaving 9 bases of the junction unmatched. This CDR3 comprises 17 residues. The germline V gene has CDR1 LGHNA and CDR2 YSLEER. The chain's CDR3 is CASSQDPGGQGDEKLFF. The CDR3 coding sequence is TGCGCCAGCAGCCAGGATCCTGGGGGACAGGGGGATGAAAAACTGTTTTTT.

The rearrangement joins TRBV19 to TRBJ2-5; D might be TRBD1 (6 bases). Looked up from germline, CDR1 is LNHDA and CDR2 is SQIVND (reference sequence). Trimming took 6 bases from V and 5 from J, leaving 19 bases between them. This CDR3 is built from 15 residues. CDR3 loop: CASRPWTDSLETQYF. The CDR3 nucleotides are TGTGCCAGTAGACCCTGGACAGATTCCCTCGAGACCCAGTACTTC. Full variable domain (missing parts from reference TRBV19 and TRBJ2-5): DGGITQSPKYLFRKEGQNVTLSCEQNLNHDAMYWYRQDPGQGLRLIYYSQIVNDFQKGDIAEGYSVSREKKESFPLTVTSAQKNPTAFYLCASRPWTDSLETQYFGPGTRLLVL.

This clonotype was picked up a small number of times. V is TRBV2 and J is TRBJ2-5; the D is unclear. The CDR3 length is 12 residues. The ends were cut back, 1 base at V and 2 bases at J, with 2 bases in the middle. Germline V gene sequence: CDR1 SNHLY, CDR2 FYNNEI. Here the CDR3 DNA reads TGTGCCAGCAGTGAAGAACAAGAGACCCAGTACTTC. Translating it yields CASSEEQETQYF.

In its sample, this clonotype was seen a few times. The chain carries TRBV5-5 and TRBJ2-4; D may be TRBD2 (5 bases). This CDR3 has 13 amino acids. Germline CDR1 reads SGHKS; CDR2 reads YYEKEE (reference sequence). Trimming cost V 3 bases and J 7 bases, with 11 bases left between them. CDR3 DNA sequence: TGTGCCAGCAGCTCCTCGTCTAGCAACATTCAGTACTTC. Its protein is CASSSSSSNIQYF.

In this sample, this clonotype turned up a few times. The genes are TRBV5-1 and TRBJ2-3; TRBD2 might be the D (6 bases). This CDR3 is 14 amino acids long. Germline V gives CDR1 SGHRS, CDR2 YFSETQ. The V end was cut by 0 bases, the J end by 3 bases, with 8 bases between. CDR3 region: CASSLGTNTDTQYF. The CDR3 region has the DNA TGCGCCAGCAGCTTGGGGACTAATACAGATACGCAGTATTTT.

This clonotype was counted ten times or more. The V and J genes are TRBV29-1 and TRBJ1-2; tentative D call: TRBD1 (5 bases). The germline V gene has CDR1 SQVTM and CDR2 ANQGSEA. The CDR3 is made up of 12 amino acids. V gave up 4 bases and J gave up 6 bases, with 12 bases separating them. The CDR3 sequence is CSVVRGGDGYTF. CDR3 DNA: TGCAGCGTTGTTAGGGGCGGGGATGGCTACACCTTC.

CDR3 bases: TGCAGTGCTAGACCTACTTGGCTAGCGGGAGCCAAAAACATTCAGTACTTC. Its protein product is CSARPTWLAGAKNIQYF. The V call is TRBV20-1, the J call TRBJ2-4; 8 positions match TRBD2. CDR3 length: 17 amino acids. CDR1 is DFQATT and CDR2 is SNEGSKA in the germline V gene (reference sequence). The ends lost 2 bases at V and 0 bases at J; junction bases unmatched: 9.

The V gene is TRBV6-1, the J gene TRBJ2-7, with 12 bases aligning to TRBD2. The V gene end was trimmed by 6 bases and the J gene end by 3 bases; junction bases not matched to a gene: 18. CDR1 and CDR2 from the germline V gene are MNHNS and SASEGT. This CDR3 has 19 residues. The CDR3 spells CASREGYRLAGVSSYEQYF. CDR3 nucleotide sequence: TGTGCCAGCAGGGAGGGCTACAGACTAGCGGGAGTTTCGAGCTACGAGCAGTACTTC.

The chain has TRBV6-2 or TRBV6-3 and TRBJ2-4, with D possibly matching TRBD2 (6 bases). The V end was cut by 2 bases, the J end by 2 bases, with 13 bases between. This CDR3 spans 16 amino acids. Per the germline V gene, CDR1 is MNHEY and CDR2 is SVGEGT. The CDR3 DNA reads TGTGCCAGCAGTTACATCTTCACTAGCCCCAAAAACATTCAGTACTTC. Its translation is CASSYIFTSPKNIQYF.

Only a few counts were recorded for this clonotype. J is TRBJ2-5 and V is TRBV7-8; D is undetermined. Trimming pared 4 bases from V and 5 bases from J, leaving 11 bases between. Per the germline V gene, CDR1 is SGHVS and CDR2 is FQNEAQ. CDR3 size: 13 residues. In nucleotides, the CDR3 is TGTGCCAGCAGCTCCGATAGGTTGGAGACCCAGTACTTC. Translating it yields CASSSDRLETQYF.

This clonotype has just a few counts. The chain is built from TRBV28 and TRBJ2-3, with a possible D match to TRBD2 (6 bases). V lost 3 bases to trimming and J lost 2 bases, with 9 bases between them. This CDR3 region has 14 residues. CDR1 is MDHEN, CDR2 SYDVKM, per germline. Here the CDR3 DNA reads TGTGCCAGCAGTTTGCGGGATTTCACAGATACGCAGTATTTT. Protein product: CASSLRDFTDTQYF.

The chain is built from TRBV7-9 and TRBJ2-2; TRBD2 is a possible D gene (5 bases). Germline-derived CDR1 and CDR2 are SEHNR and FQNEAQ (reference sequence). V was cut by 3 bases and J by 13 bases, with 15 bases left in between. The CDR3 extends over 13 amino acids. The CDR3 here is CASSFGLGDGLFF. CDR3 in DNA: TGTGCCAGCAGCTTTGGACTCGGAGACGGGCTGTTTTTT.

This chain joins TRBV30 and TRBJ1-5, with D uncertain. The CDR3 has 14 residues. CDR1 and CDR2 from the germline V gene are GTSNPN and SVGIG (reference sequence). Deletions cut 3 bases from V and 6 bases from J, with 15 bases between. The CDR3 protein is CAWREGLGSQPQHF. The CDR3 DNA sequence: TGTGCCTGGAGAGAGGGCCTGGGGAGTCAGCCCCAGCATTTT.

The gene calls are TRBV27 and TRBJ2-3; D gene unclear. CDR3 length equals 16 residues. Between the trimmed V and J ends, which lost 3 bases and 3 bases, there was a span of 16 bases. The germline V gene has CDR1 MNHEY and CDR2 SMNVEV (reference sequence). Here the CDR3 reads CASSLAFGLGTDTQYF. The CDR3 nucleotides are TGTGCCAGCAGTTTGGCGTTTGGTTTGGGGACAGATACGCAGTATTTT.

In its sample, this clonotype was seen a few times. The rearrangement uses TRBV5-5 and TRBJ1-2; D possibly corresponds to TRBD1 (5 bases). Germline CDR1 is SGHKS and CDR2 is YYEKEE (reference sequence). The V end lost 2 bases, the J end lost 4 bases, and 18 bases lay between the germline ends. CDR3 length equals 16 residues. The CDR3 region is CASSLVPQGIPYGYTF. The CDR3 region has the DNA TGTGCCAGCAGCTTAGTCCCTCAGGGAATCCCCTATGGCTACACCTTC.

V gene TRBV29-1 combines with J gene TRBJ1-2; no reliable D call. The V gene lost 6 bases and the J gene lost 2 bases, with 19 bases spanning the gap. From germline, CDR1 is SQVTM and CDR2 ANQGSEA. This CDR3 is 15 amino acids long. CDR3 nucleotides: TGCAGCGTCGGTTCGACTGAGGGTTTAAACTATGGCTACACCTTC. Residues: CSVGSTEGLNYGYTF. Full variable domain (outside the CDR3, taken from reference TRBV29-1 and TRBJ1-2): SAVISQKPSRDICQRGTSLTIQCQVDSQVTMMFWYRQQPGQSLTLIATANQGSEATYESGFVIDKFPISRPNLTFSTLTVSNMSPEDSSIYLCSVGSTEGLNYGYTFGSGTRLTVV.

This clonotype was observed a few times. The limits of the CDR3 on the DNA are not certain, so only TCRdb's listed CDR3 is given. The chain is built from TRBV21-1 and TRBJ2-4; TRBD1 reflects the table's D call only, with no check against the DNA. TRBV21-1 is recorded as a pseudogene. Termini included, the CDR3 measures 16 amino acids. The CDR3 sequence: CASSNWAGGAKNIQYF.

This clonotype came up a few times. This sequence joins TRBV28 and TRBJ2-5, with TRBD1 matching 7 bases. The CDR3 is 15 amino acids. Germline CDR1 MDHEN, CDR2 SYDVKM. With 5 bases clipped from V and 5 bases from J, the junction kept 11 bases outside the gene matches. The CDR3 nucleotides read TGTGCCAGCAGTCCGTGGACAGGCCTAGGCGAGACCCAGTACTTC. Translating gives CASSPWTGLGETQYF.

This chain links TRBV20-1 with TRBJ2-3; D possibly corresponds to TRBD2 (6 bases). V lost 3 bases, J lost 5 bases, and 12 bases lay in between. Germline V gene lookup returns CDR1 DFQATT and CDR2 SNEGSKA (reference sequence). The CDR3 has 13 amino acids. The CDR3 DNA reads TGCAGTGCTAGCCGGACTACAATAGATACGCAGTATTTT. The encoded protein is CSASRTTIDTQYF.

This clonotype was detected only a few times. The chain couples TRBV12-3 or TRBV12-4 to TRBJ2-7; D is uncertain. V lost 0 bases and J lost 3, with 15 bases in between. The CDR3 sequence is 16 residues long. The CDR3 sequence is CASSLARPPVHYEQYF. The CDR3 nucleotides read TGTGCCAGCAGTTTAGCCCGACCACCCGTTCACTACGAGCAGTACTTC.

This clonotype was found a few times. This chain links TRBV20-1 with TRBJ2-5; TRBD1 agrees at 9 bases. The J call may be in error: the DNA end matches TRBJ2-1 better. The germline V gene encodes CDR1 DFQATT and CDR2 SNEGSKA (reference sequence). The CDR3 is 14 amino acids. The CDR3 here is CSASGDRAFNEQFF. In DNA form, the CDR3 reads TGCAGTGCTAGTGGGGACAGGGCCTTCAATGAGCAGTTCTTC.